These 29 T cell receptor beta chains were all obtained from the same sample, sequenced in a study of cytomegalovirus exposure and HLA in healthy donors. TCRdb's copy holds only in-frame clones and misses some; the assay was immunoSEQ multiplex PCR. Of about 280,000 clones detected, 85% to 90% appear once; the ten largest clones hold over 0.85%. Material: PBMCs. Receptor source: a young woman in good health and CMV-seronegative.

This clone has only a few counts. This rearrangement joins TRBV2 to TRBJ2-7; no reliable D call. Germline V lookup: CDR1 SNHLY, CDR2 FYNNEI. The V gene lost 5 bases and the J gene lost 1 base, with 3 bases spanning the gap. The CDR3 length is 11 residues. The CDR3 is CASSLSYEQYF. The CDR3 bases are TGTGCCAGCAGTTTATCCTACGAGCAGTACTTC.

This chain uses TRBV2 with TRBJ1-1; D is ambiguous. The germline CDR1 and CDR2 sequences are SNHLY and FYNNEI. The CDR3 covers 17 residues. V was cut by 4 bases and J by 0 bases, with 18 bases left in between. The CDR3 region has the DNA TGTGCCAGCAGTGGCGAGAGGGCAAAACCCATGAACACTGAAGCTTTCTTT. Protein sequence: CASSGERAKPMNTEAFF.

The V gene is TRBV7-9, the J gene TRBJ2-7, with D perhaps matching TRBD2 (6 bases). The CDR3 runs 16 residues. Germline-derived CDR1 and CDR2 are SEHNR and FQNEAQ (reference sequence). V lost 5 bases to trimming and J lost 0 bases, with 17 bases between them. The CDR3 region is CASSTRRDSSSYEQYF. Written as DNA, the CDR3 is TGTGCCAGCAGCACCAGGCGGGACTCAAGCTCCTACGAGCAGTACTTC.

The V gene is TRBV19, the J gene TRBJ2-3, with TRBD2 matching 12 bases. V shed 2 bases and J 2 bases; nucleotides not matched to a gene: 17. Germline V gene data show CDR1 as LNHDA and CDR2 as SQIVND (reference sequence). CDR3 length: 21 amino acids. DNA of the CDR3: TGTGCCAGTAGTATAAGATTCAACCTAGCGGGAGGGGGCGGAAACACAGATACGCAGTATTTT. Encoded protein: CASSIRFNLAGGGGNTDTQYF.

The V and J genes are TRBV27 and TRBJ2-7; 7 positions match TRBD1. The length of the CDR3 is 14 residues. The V segment lost 2 bases and the J segment 3 bases; nucleotides outside the gene matches: 4. Germline V gene data show CDR1 as MNHEY and CDR2 as SMNVEV (reference sequence). The CDR3 coding sequence is TGTGCCAGCAGTTTAAAGGGGGCCTTCTACGAGCAGTACTTC. Translated, it gives CASSLKGAFYEQYF.

This chain links TRBV6-1 with TRBJ1-6; 9 nucleotides line up with TRBD1. J was trimmed by 7 bases and V by 6 bases; bases with no gene match: 7. This CDR3 has 15 residues. Looked up from germline, CDR1 is MNHNS and CDR2 is SASEGT. For the CDR3, the DNA is TGTGCCAGCAGGATCGGGACAGGGTTGAATTCACCCCTCCACTTT. Residues: CASRIGTGLNSPLHF.

The V gene is TRBV9, the J gene TRBJ2-3; possible D gene TRBD1, 5 bases. V was clipped by 1 base and J by 4 bases, with 10 bases between them. Germline lookup yields CDR1 SGDLS and CDR2 YYNGEE. The CDR3 covers 14 residues. The CDR3 is CASSVMQGPDTQYF. CDR3 DNA: TGTGCCAGCAGCGTAATGCAGGGCCCAGATACGCAGTATTTT.

J is TRBJ2-3 and V is TRBV29-1, with D uncertain. Trimming removed 0 bases at V and 3 bases at J, with 16 bases between. The CDR3 spans 16 residues. Per the germline V gene, CDR1 is SQVTM and CDR2 is ANQGSEA. The CDR3 sequence: CSVEDRFRGTTDTQYF. The CDR3 DNA sequence: TGCAGCGTTGAAGATCGATTTCGTGGTACTACAGATACGCAGTATTTT.

V is TRBV6-5 and J is TRBJ2-1; 15 bases align to TRBD2. V lost 4 bases to trimming and J lost 14 bases; unmatched junction nucleotides: 9. The CDR3 totals 15 residues. Germline lookup yields CDR1 MNHEY and CDR2 SVGAGI. The CDR3 loop reads CASSSGLAGGDAKFF. The CDR3 coding sequence is TGTGCCAGCAGTTCGGGACTAGCGGGAGGAGACGCAAAGTTCTTC.

J is TRBJ2-3 and V is TRBV11-2, with 12 nucleotides matching TRBD2. The germline CDR1 and CDR2 sequences are SGHAT and FQNNGV. J lost 3 bases, V lost 1 base, and 8 bases had no gene match. The CDR3 covers 18 residues. DNA of the CDR3: TGTGCCAGCAGCTTAGCAGTGCTAGCGGGGGGGGGAACAGATACGCAGTATTTT. This codes for CASSLAVLAGGGTDTQYF.

The chain recombines TRBV27 with TRBJ2-3; 8 nucleotides line up with TRBD2. This CDR3 contains 18 residues. CDR1 is MNHEY and CDR2 is SMNVEV in the germline V gene (reference sequence). V shed 2 bases, J shed 3 bases, and the junction held 13 bases outside the gene matches. The CDR3 loop is CASSLNQVAGGTTDTQYF. In DNA, the CDR3 is TGTGCCAGCAGTTTAAATCAAGTGGCGGGAGGAACGACAGATACGCAGTATTTT.

The chain employs TRBV21-1 and TRBJ2-7; TRBD1 is taken as the D call from the table, unchecked against the DNA. TRBV21-1 is noted as a pseudogene. CDR3 size: 13 residues. DNA for the CDR3: TGTGCCAGCAGCGGCTACAGGTCAAAAGAGCAGTACTTC. Residues: CASSGYRSKEQYF.

This chain joins TRBV15 and TRBJ2-5; D call uncertain. The V and J ends lost 5 bases and 6 bases respectively, with 13 bases between them. The CDR3 totals 13 residues. Germline V gene lookup returns CDR1 LNHNV and CDR2 YYDKDF (reference sequence). This CDR3 is CATSPGRRKTQYF. The DNA for the CDR3 is TGTGCCACCAGCCCTGGGCGCCGTAAGACCCAGTACTTC.

V is TRBV2 and J is TRBJ2-3; D possibly corresponds to TRBD2 (6 bases). CDR1 and CDR2 from the germline V gene are SNHLY and FYNNEI. The CDR3 is 14 residues long. V gave up 6 bases and J gave up 5 bases, with 15 bases separating them. CDR3 bases: TGTGCCAGCAGGACCGGGCGGGATGTAGATACGCAGTATTTT. Protein sequence: CASRTGRDVDTQYF.

The chain couples TRBV11-2 to TRBJ2-7; 7 bases are shared with TRBD1. The germline V gene encodes CDR1 SGHAT and CDR2 FQNNGV. The ends lost 5 bases at V and 2 bases at J; junction bases unmatched: 18. The CDR3 is 18 residues long. This CDR3 reads CASSNLTGHLPVTYEQYF. The CDR3 region has the DNA TGTGCCAGCAGCAACCTGACAGGGCACCTACCCGTTACCTACGAGCAGTACTTC.

The chain combines TRBV15 with TRBJ2-3; TRBD2 agrees at 7 bases. V dropped 5 bases and J dropped 4; count of bases not matched to a gene: 12. The V gene's germline CDR1 is LNHNV and CDR2 YYDKDF (reference sequence). This CDR3 has 16 residues. This CDR3 reads CATSEGAGVFADTQYF. The CDR3 region has the DNA TGTGCCACCAGCGAAGGGGCGGGGGTGTTTGCAGATACGCAGTATTTT.

This chain links TRBV7-2 with TRBJ2-3; D not certain. Germline V lookup: CDR1 SGHTA, CDR2 FQGNSA. The V end lost 2 bases, the J end lost 5 bases, and 11 bases lay between the germline ends. This CDR3 has 14 amino acids. This chain's CDR3 is CASSLHELRDTQYF. CDR3 sequence (DNA): TGTGCCAGCAGCTTACACGAGCTGAGAGATACGCAGTATTTT. Combining the CDR3 with reference TRBV7-2 and TRBJ2-3 gives the whole variable domain GAGVSQSPSNKVTEKGKDVELRCDPISGHTALYWYRQSLGQGLEFLIYFQGNSAPDKSGLPSDRFSAERTGGSVSTLTIQRTQQEDSAVYLCASSLHELRDTQYFGPGTRLTVL.

This clone was recorded a few times. The gene calls are TRBV21-1 and TRBJ1-5; the table names TRBD1, a call not compared with the DNA. TRBV21-1 is a documented pseudogene. The CDR3 consists of 17 residues. CDR3: CASIIPVEGTCNQPQHF. The DNA of the CDR3 is TGTGCCAGCATAATCCCGGTGGAAGGGACATGCAATCAGCCCCAGCATTTT.

The chain joins TRBV7-9 to TRBJ2-7; TRBD2 matches 11 bases. Trimming took 5 bases from V and 0 from J; bases not matched to a gene: 6. Germline V gives CDR1 SEHNR, CDR2 FQNEAQ (reference sequence). The CDR3 covers 16 residues. The CDR3 spells CASSATSGSLSYEQYF. The DNA for the CDR3 is TGTGCCAGCAGCGCAACTAGCGGGAGCCTCTCCTACGAGCAGTACTTC.

The chain couples TRBV11-3 to TRBJ2-1; D may be TRBD2 (6 bases). Between the trimmed V and J ends, which lost 3 bases and 4 bases, there was a span of 16 bases. The CDR3 length is 16 residues. From germline, CDR1 is SGHNT and CDR2 YENEEA. This CDR3 reads CASSLTRGPPYNEQFF. The CDR3 bases are TGTGCCAGCAGCTTGACGCGGGGCCCCCCTTACAATGAGCAGTTCTTC.

This chain joins TRBV5-1 and TRBJ2-1; the match to TRBD2 covers 9 bases. V was clipped by 2 bases and J by 5 bases; unmatched bases: 5. The germline V gene encodes CDR1 SGHRS and CDR2 YFSETQ. The CDR3 spans 15 residues. The CDR3 DNA reads as TGCGCCAGCAGCTTAAGGCTAGCGGGAAACAATGAGCAGTTCTTC. Translation: CASSLRLAGNNEQFF.

The genes are TRBV6-6 and TRBJ2-7; 7 bases align to TRBD1. The CDR3 length is 12 residues. The germline V gene has CDR1 MNHNY and CDR2 SVGAGI (reference sequence). The V segment lost 4 bases and the J segment 3 bases; nucleotides outside the gene matches: 0. CDR3 bases: TGTGCCAGCAGTTGGGACAGCTACGAGCAGTACTTC. Translating gives CASSWDSYEQYF.

The rearrangement uses TRBV20-1 and TRBJ1-2; D remains ambiguous. This CDR3 has 11 amino acids. V was cut by 0 bases and J by 12 bases, with 11 bases left in between. Per the germline V gene, CDR1 is DFQATT and CDR2 is SNEGSKA (reference sequence). The DNA for the CDR3 is TGCAGTGCTAGAGATCTCCCCCCAGACACCTTC. Amino acid sequence: CSARDLPPDTF.

The V gene is TRBV29-1, the J gene TRBJ1-1; the D is unclear. This CDR3 is 13 amino acids long. Trimming removed 2 bases from V and 0 bases from J, with 7 bases in between. The germline CDR1 and CDR2 sequences are SQVTM and ANQGSEA. CDR3 coding DNA: TGCAGCGTTGAACACGGGGTGAACACTGAAGCTTTCTTT. This encodes CSVEHGVNTEAFF.

This rearrangement joins TRBV9 to TRBJ2-1; 11 bases are shared with TRBD1. The CDR3 runs to 15 residues. After removal of 3 bases from V and 1 base from J, the junction contained 0 bases not matched to a gene. Germline CDR1 and CDR2: SGDLS and YYNGEE. The CDR3 bases are TGTGCCAGCAGCGGGGACAGGGGGTCCTACAATGAGCAGTTCTTC. Its translation is CASSGDRGSYNEQFF.

The chain links TRBV2 to TRBJ2-1; D is possibly TRBD2 (5 bases). The CDR3 runs to 13 residues. The V gene's germline CDR1 is SNHLY and CDR2 FYNNEI. The ends were cut back, 6 bases at V and 5 bases at J, with 11 bases in the middle. The CDR3 region is CASRRDYDNEQFF. CDR3 DNA: TGTGCCAGCAGGAGAGACTACGACAATGAGCAGTTCTTC.

This chain uses TRBV28 with TRBJ2-7; no clear D gene. The germline CDR1 and CDR2 sequences are MDHEN and SYDVKM. Trimming stripped 6 bases from V and 1 base from J, with 16 bases between. The length of the CDR3 is 15 residues. The CDR3 spells CASRAGSLFSYEQYF. As DNA, the CDR3 is TGTGCCAGCAGGGCCGGGTCCTTATTTTCCTACGAGCAGTACTTC.

The chain has TRBV5-1 and TRBJ2-7, with D perhaps TRBD2 (6 bases). The CDR3 totals 15 residues. The V gene lost 0 bases and the J gene lost 2 bases, with 12 bases spanning the gap. Per germline, CDR1 SGHRS and CDR2 YFSETQ. The CDR3 DNA follows: TGCGCCAGCAGCTTGGGGGGGGTTCAGGCCTACGAGCAGTACTTC. Its translation is CASSLGGVQAYEQYF.

The V call is TRBV5-4, the J call TRBJ2-5, with a possible D match to TRBD2 (6 bases). Germline values: CDR1 SGHNT, CDR2 YYREEE (reference sequence). V was clipped by 1 base and J by 3 bases, with 10 bases between them. The CDR3 length is 14 residues. CDR3 nucleotide sequence: TGTGCCAGCAGCTTGCTCGGAGGGGAAGAGACCCAGTACTTC. This translates into CASSLLGGEETQYF. Complete variable domain (other parts from reference TRBV5-4 and TRBJ2-5): ETGVTQSPTHLIKTRGQQVTLRCSSQSGHNTVSWYQQALGQGPQFIFQYYREEENGRGNFPPRFSGLQFPNYSSELNVNALELDDSALYLCASSLLGGEETQYFGPGTRLLVL.